This T cell receptor beta chain is drawn from a study of blood T cell repertoires in COVID-19 (dated by TCRdb to 2018 to 2021). Looking at the study overall: Samples covering the acute and convalescent phases of COVID-19 were provided by collaborators in the United States, Italy and Spain. The material from the prospective study consisted of cDNA or gDNA derived from T cells, B-cell-depleted T cells, or PBMCs. Deeply sampled blood TCRbeta repertoires from subjects exposed to, actively infected with, or recovered from COVID-19 were included in the dataset. A freely available public database, intended as a resource for researchers studying the immune response to SARS-CoV-2, is where the repertoires were released. Samples were obtained from the ongoing ImmuneRACE study (first 160 participants) and from over 1,000 subjects provided by 6 global collaborators. The sample metadata nearly always contained a de-identified subject ID, COVID-19 status, age in years and sex. Where HLA class I and class II types were available, the types were taken from metadata supplied by the sample provider, not from assay-based typing. What the work shows at the level of the full study, not this receptor alone: Clinical and demographic metadata were provided uncurated, with the amount varying by source and participant.

TCRbeta CDR3 regions were amplified from genomic DNA by means of the immunoSEQ Assay, a bias-controlled multiplex PCR. The paper's data handling went like this. The number of nucleated cells in each sample was estimated from the amplification of reference gene primers within the assay. To quantify the absolute abundance of each unique TCRbeta CDR3 rearrangement, sequence reads were collapsed and filtered. Productive Simpson clonality was computed per sample as the square root of Simpson's diversity index over productive rearrangements. The clones in this table, taken by TCRdb from immuneACCESS, are in-frame only. Not every clone is retained; where verified, under half of the shortfall comes from an unresolved V gene, and the cause of the rest is unknown. V, J and clone size derive from that table, while D and trimming were established from the DNA sequence. The sample includes just over 300,000 clones, with under 90% observed a single time. 1.8% of the sample comes from the top ten.

Inclusive of the bounding cysteine and phenylalanine, the CDR3 is 14 residues long. Just the 42-base CDR3 DNA is kept, in frame starting at base 1. The germline V gene yields SGHVS for CDR1 and FQNEAQ for CDR2. The junction shows trimming of 7 bases on V and 9 bases on J, plus 19 bases between the germline ends. At one collaborating source in Seattle, patients were enrolled during active infection and were followed longitudinally through the course of disease. The collaborating institutions used their own protocols to collect whole blood in K2EDTA tubes. For TCRbeta analysis, collaborators shipped samples in one of three forms: frozen whole blood, isolated PBMCs, or DNA extracted from either of those sample types. About this clone: Which antigen it targets is not known. No much larger clone exists at a distance of one base, and base qualities are not known.

The sequence joins TRBV7-8 to TRBJ1-5; the best D guess is TRBD1, with 6 bases matching. The sequence was obtained from a woman aged 25-40 years with COVID-19, enrolled during active disease. What was sequenced was peripheral blood. The DNA sequence reads TGTGCCAGCAACCCCGGGGGGGCGGAACGGCCCCAGCATTTT. This codes for CASNPGGAERPQHF. The full variable domain, with segments outside the CDR3 supplied by the reference TRBV7-8 and TRBJ1-5 proteins, appears as GAGVSQSPRYKVAKRGQDVALRCDPISGHVSLFWYQQALGQGPEFLTYFQNEAQLDKSGLPSDRFFAERPEGSVSTLKIQRTQQEDSAVYLCASNPGGAERPQHFGDGTRLSIL.